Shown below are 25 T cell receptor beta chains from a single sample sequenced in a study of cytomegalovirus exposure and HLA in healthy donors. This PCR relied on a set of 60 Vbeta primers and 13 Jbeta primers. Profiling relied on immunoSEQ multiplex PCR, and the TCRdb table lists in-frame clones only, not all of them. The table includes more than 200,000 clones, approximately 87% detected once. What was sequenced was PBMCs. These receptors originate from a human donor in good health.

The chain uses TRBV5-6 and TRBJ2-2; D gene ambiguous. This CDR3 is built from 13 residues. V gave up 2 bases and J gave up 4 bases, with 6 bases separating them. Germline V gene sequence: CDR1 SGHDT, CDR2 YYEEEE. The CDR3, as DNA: TGTGCCAGCAGCTTATCTATCACCGGGGAGCTGTTTTTT. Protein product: CASSLSITGELFF.

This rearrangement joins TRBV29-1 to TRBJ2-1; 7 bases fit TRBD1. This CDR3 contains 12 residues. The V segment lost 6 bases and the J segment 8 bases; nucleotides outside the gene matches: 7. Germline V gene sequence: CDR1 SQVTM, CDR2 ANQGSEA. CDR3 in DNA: TGCAGCGTAGATAAGGGGGCGTATGAGCAGTTCTTC. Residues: CSVDKGAYEQFF.

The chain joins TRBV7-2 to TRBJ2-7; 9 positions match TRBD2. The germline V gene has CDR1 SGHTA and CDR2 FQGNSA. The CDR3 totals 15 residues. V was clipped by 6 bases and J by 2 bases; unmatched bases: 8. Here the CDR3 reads CASRNAGTSPYEQYF. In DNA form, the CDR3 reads TGTGCCAGCAGAAACGCCGGGACTAGCCCCTACGAGCAGTACTTC. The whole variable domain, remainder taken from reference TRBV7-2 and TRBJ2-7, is GAGVSQSPSNKVTEKGKDVELRCDPISGHTALYWYRQSLGQGLEFLIYFQGNSAPDKSGLPSDRFSAERTGGSVSTLTIQRTQQEDSAVYLCASRNAGTSPYEQYFGPGTRLTVT.

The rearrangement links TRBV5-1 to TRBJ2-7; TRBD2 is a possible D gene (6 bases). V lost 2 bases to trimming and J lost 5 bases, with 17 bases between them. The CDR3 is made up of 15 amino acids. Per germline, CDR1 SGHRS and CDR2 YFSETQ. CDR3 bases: TGCGCCAGCAGCTTACTAGCAGGTTATTCGGACGAGCAGTACTTC. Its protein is CASSLLAGYSDEQYF.

CDR3 DNA: TGTGCCAGCTCAACCCGACCGGGGGAGACTGAAGCTTTCTTT. Translating it yields CASSTRPGETEAFF. The chain couples TRBV18 to TRBJ1-1, with D perhaps TRBD1 (5 bases). V gave up 5 bases and J gave up 5 bases, with 15 bases separating them. Germline V CDR1 and CDR2: KGHSH, LQKENI. There are 14 residues in the CDR3.

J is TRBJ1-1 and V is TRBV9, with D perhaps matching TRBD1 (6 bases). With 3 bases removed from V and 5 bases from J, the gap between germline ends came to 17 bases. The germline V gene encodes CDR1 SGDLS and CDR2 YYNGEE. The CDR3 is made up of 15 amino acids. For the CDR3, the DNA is TGTGCCAGCAGCGATGGGGGACACCTAGGGACTGAAGCTTTCTTT. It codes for CASSDGGHLGTEAFF.

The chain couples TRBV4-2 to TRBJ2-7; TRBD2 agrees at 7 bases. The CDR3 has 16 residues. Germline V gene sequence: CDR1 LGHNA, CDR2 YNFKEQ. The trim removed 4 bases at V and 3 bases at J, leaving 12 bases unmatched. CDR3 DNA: TGTGCCAGCAGCCCAAACCTTTCTAGCGGAGACTACGAGCAGTACTTC. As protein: CASSPNLSSGDYEQYF.

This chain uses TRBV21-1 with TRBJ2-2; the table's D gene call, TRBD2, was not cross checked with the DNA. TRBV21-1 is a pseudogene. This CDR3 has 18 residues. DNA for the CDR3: TGTGCCAGCAGCATCCGGACTAGCGGGGGCTCGGGCACCGGGGAGCTGTTTTTT. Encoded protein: CASSIRTSGGSGTGELFF.

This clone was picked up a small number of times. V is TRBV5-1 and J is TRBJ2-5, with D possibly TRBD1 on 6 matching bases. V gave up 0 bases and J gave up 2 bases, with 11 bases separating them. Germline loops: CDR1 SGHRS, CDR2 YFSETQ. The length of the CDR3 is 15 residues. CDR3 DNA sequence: TGCGCCAGCAGCTTGGTACAGGGACCACAAGAGACCCAGTACTTC. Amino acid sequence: CASSLVQGPQETQYF.

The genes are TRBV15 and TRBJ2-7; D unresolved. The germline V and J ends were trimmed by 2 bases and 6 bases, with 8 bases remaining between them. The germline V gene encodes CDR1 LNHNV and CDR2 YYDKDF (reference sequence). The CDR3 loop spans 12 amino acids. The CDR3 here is CATSRQYFEQYF. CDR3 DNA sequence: TGTGCCACCAGCAGACAATACTTCGAGCAGTACTTC.

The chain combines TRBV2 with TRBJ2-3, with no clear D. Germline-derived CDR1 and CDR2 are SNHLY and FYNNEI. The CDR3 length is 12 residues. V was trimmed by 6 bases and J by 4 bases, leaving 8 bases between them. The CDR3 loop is CASRGEADTQYF. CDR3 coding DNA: TGTGCCAGCAGAGGAGAGGCAGATACGCAGTATTTT.

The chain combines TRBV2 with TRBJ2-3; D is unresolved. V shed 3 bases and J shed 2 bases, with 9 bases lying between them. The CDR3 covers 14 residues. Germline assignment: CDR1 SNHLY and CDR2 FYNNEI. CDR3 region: CASSELILTDTQYF. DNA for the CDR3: TGTGCCAGCAGTGAGTTAATACTCACAGATACGCAGTATTTT.

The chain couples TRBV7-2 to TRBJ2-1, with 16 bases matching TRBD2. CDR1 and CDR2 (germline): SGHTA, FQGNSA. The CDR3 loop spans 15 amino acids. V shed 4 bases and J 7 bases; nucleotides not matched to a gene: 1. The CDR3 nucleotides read TGTGCCAGCAGCTCGGGACTAGCGGGAGGGAATGAGCAGTTCTTC. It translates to CASSSGLAGGNEQFF.

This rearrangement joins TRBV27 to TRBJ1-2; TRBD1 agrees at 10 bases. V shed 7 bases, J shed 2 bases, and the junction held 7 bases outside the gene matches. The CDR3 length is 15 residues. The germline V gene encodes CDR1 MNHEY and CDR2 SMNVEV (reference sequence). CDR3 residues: CASKGQGSRNYGYTF. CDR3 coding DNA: TGTGCCAGCAAGGGACAGGGGTCTCGAAACTATGGCTACACCTTC.

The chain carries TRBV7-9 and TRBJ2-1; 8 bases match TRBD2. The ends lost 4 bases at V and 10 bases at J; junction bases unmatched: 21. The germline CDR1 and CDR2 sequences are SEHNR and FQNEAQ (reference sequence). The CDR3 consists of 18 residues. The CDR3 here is CASSSLPGVAKTGGEQFF. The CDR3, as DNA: TGTGCCAGCAGCTCCCTCCCCGGGGTAGCTAAAACGGGGGGGGAGCAGTTCTTC.

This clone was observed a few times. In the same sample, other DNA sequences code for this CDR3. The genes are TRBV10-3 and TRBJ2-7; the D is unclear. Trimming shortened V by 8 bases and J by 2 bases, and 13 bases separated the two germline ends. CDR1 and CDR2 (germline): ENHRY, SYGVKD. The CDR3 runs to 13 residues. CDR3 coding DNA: TGTGCCATCGGCTCCCGGGTCCCCTACGAGCAGTACTTC. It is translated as CAIGSRVPYEQYF.

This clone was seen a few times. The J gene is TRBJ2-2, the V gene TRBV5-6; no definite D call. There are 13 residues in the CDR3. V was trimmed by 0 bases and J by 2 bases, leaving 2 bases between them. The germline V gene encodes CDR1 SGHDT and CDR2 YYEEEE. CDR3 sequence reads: CASSLVNTGELFF. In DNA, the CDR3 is TGTGCCAGCAGCTTGGTAAACACCGGGGAGCTGTTTTTT.

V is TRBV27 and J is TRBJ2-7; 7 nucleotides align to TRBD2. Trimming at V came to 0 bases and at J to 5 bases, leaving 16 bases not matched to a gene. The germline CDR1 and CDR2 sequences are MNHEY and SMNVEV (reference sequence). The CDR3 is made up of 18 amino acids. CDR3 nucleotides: TGTGCCAGCAGTTTATCTCGCCTAGCGGTCCCTTTGAGGAACGAGCAGTACTTC. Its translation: CASSLSRLAVPLRNEQYF.

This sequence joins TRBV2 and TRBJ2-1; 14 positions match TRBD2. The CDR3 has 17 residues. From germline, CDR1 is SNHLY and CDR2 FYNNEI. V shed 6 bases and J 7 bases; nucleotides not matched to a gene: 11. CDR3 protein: CASRKTPGTSGSNEQFF. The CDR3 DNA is TGTGCCAGCAGGAAAACACCCGGGACTAGCGGGAGTAATGAGCAGTTCTTC.

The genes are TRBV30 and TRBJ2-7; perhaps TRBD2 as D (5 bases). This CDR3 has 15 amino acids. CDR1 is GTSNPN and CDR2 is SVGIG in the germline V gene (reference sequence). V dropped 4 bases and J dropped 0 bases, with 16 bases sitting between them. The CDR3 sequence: CAWKEGSGDSYEQYF. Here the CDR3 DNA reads TGTGCCTGGAAGGAAGGGAGCGGAGACTCCTACGAGCAGTACTTC.

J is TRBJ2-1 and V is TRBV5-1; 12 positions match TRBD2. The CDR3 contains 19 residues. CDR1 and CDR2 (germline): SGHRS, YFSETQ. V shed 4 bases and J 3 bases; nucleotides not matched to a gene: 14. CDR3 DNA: TGCGCCAGCAGCCCTCGTGTTCTAGCGGGAGGGCCTAGCTACAATGAGCAGTTCTTC. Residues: CASSPRVLAGGPSYNEQFF.

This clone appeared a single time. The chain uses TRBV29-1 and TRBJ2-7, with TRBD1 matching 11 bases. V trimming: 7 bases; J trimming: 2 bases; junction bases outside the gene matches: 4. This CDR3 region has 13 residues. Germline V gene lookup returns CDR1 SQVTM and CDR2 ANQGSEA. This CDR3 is CSAGTGGTYEQYF. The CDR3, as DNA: TGCAGCGCAGGGACAGGGGGAACCTACGAGCAGTACTTC.

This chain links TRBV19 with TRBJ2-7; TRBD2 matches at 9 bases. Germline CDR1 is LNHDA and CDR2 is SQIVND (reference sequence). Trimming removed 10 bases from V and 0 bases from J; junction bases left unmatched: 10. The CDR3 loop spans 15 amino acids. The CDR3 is CATRRRLAASYEQYF. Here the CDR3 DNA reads TGTGCCACACGACGTCGACTAGCGGCCTCCTACGAGCAGTACTTC.

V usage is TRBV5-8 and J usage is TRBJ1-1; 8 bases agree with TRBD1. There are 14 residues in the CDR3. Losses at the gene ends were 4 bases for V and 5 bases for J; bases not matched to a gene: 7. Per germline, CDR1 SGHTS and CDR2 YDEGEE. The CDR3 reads CASSPGQGWTEAFF. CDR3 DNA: TGTGCCAGCAGCCCTGGACAGGGATGGACTGAAGCTTTCTTT.

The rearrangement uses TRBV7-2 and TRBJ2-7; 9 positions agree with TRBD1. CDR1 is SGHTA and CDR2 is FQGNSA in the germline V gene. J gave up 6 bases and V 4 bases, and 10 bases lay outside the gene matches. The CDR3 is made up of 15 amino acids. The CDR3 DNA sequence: TGTGCCAGCAGCTCGATGACAGGGGGTCTCTTCGAGCAGTACTTC. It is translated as CASSSMTGGLFEQYF.